This TCR beta chain was recovered during a study of T cell responses to AZD1222 COVID-19 vaccine. Study overall: Second-dose schedules of about 4 or about 12 weeks were combined.

Overall study findings and caveats: Just five or six AZD1222 recipients were seropositive at baseline. Clonal diversity may have been underestimated in mostly white British donors.

Clones were read by immunoSEQ multiplex PCR, and TCRdb kept only the in-frame ones, dropping some. This sample has around 97,000 clones, with 91% found just once. In regard to this clone: The antigen is undetermined.

The CDR3 runs to 15 residues. V was clipped by 6 bases and J by 2 bases; unmatched bases: 9. Per germline, CDR1 MDHEN and CDR2 SYDVKM. The receptor's source is an adult in good health. V usage is TRBV28 and J usage is TRBJ2-5; 7 bases line up with TRBD1. This sample comprised peripheral blood, obtained on day 0 of AZD1222 vaccination. CDR3 DNA sequence: TGTGCCAGCAGCTATCGGACAGGTACACAAGAGACCCAGTACTTC. This translates into CASSYRTGTQETQYF.